This T cell receptor beta chain was retrieved from a study of cytomegalovirus exposure and HLA in healthy donors. PCR involved 60 Vbeta and 13 Jbeta primers. Assay: immunoSEQ multiplex PCR; the TCRdb copy retains only in-frame clones and omits some. The sample yields about 130,000 clones, approximately 80% seen once. Notes on this clone: Its antigen remains unknown.

The study, taken as a whole, reports: It was confirmed in vitro that three of the CMV-associated chains were specific for CMV antigens. Researchers reported in a later analysis that common viral pathogens appeared linked to several top clusters. Data from an earlier analysis indicated that most TCR beta V segments were productive either about 87% or about 30% of the time.

The germline gives CDR1 SEHNR, CDR2 FQNEAQ (reference sequence). V lost 3 bases, J lost 7 bases, and 9 bases stayed unmatched. CDR3 length: 15 amino acids. What was sequenced was PBMCs. This sequence originates from a man aged 25-45 years in good health and CMV-seronegative. The chain employs TRBV7-9 and TRBJ2-7, with 10 bases identical to TRBD2. The CDR3 protein is CASSFGTSALGEQYF. As DNA, the CDR3 is TGTGCCAGCAGCTTCGGGACTAGCGCTTTAGGGGAGCAGTACTTC.